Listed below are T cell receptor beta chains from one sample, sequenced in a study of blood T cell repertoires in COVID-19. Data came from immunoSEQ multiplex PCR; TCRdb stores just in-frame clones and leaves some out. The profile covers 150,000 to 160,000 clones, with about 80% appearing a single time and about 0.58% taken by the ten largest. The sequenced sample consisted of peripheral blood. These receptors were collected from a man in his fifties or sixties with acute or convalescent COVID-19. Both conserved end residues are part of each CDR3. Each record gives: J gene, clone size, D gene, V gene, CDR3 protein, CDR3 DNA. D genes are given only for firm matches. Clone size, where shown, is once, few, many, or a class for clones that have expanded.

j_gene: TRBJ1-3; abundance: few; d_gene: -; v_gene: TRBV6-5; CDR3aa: CASTPGSGRGNTIYF; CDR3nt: TGTGCCAGCACCCCAGGGAGTGGGAGGGGAAACACCATATATTTT
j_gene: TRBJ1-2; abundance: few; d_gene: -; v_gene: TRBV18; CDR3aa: CASSPVGDGYTF; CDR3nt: TGTGCCAGCTCACCAGTAGGAGATGGCTACACCTTC
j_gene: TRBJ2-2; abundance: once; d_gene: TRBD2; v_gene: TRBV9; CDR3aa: CASSVTSGGNTGELFF; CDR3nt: TGTGCCAGCAGCGTGACTAGCGGGGGTAACACCGGGGAGCTGTTTTTT
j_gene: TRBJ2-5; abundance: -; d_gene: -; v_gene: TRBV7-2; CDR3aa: CASSLERQETQYF; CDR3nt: TGTGCCAGCAGCTTGGAGCGCCAAGAGACCCAGTACTTC
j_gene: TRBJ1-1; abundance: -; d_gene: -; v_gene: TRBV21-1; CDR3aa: CASRLELNTEAFF; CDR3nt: TGTGCCAGCCGACTGGAGCTGAACACTGAAGCTTTCTTT
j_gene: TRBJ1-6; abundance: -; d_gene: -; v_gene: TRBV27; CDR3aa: CASSLEGGPGRGYNSPLHF; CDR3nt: TGTGCCAGCAGCCTTGAGGGAGGTCCTGGGAGGGGTTATAATTCACCCCTCCACTTT
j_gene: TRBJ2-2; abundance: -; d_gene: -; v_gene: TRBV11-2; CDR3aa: CASSLQDLNTGELFF; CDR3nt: TGTGCCAGCAGCTTACAGGATTTGAACACCGGGGAGCTGTTTTTT
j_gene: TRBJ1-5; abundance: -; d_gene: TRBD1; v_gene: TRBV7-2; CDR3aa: CASSPPGQLNQPQHF; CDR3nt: TGTGCCAGCAGCCCGCCGGGACAGCTAAATCAGCCCCAGCATTTT
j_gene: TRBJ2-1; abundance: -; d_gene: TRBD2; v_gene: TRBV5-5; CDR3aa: CASSSRLAGFASYNEQFF; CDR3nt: TGTGCCAGCAGCTCCCGACTAGCGGGCTTTGCCTCCTACAATGAGCAGTTCTTC
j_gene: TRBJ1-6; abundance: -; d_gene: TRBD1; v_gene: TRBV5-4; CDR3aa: CASSANRQGRNSPLHF; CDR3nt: TGTGCCAGCAGCGCAAACCGACAGGGGCGTAATTCACCCCTCCACTTT
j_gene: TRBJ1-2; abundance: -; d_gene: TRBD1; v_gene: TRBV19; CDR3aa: CASSSGTGGLIYGYTF; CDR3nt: TGTGCCAGTAGCAGCGGGACAGGGGGGTTGATCTATGGCTACACCTTC
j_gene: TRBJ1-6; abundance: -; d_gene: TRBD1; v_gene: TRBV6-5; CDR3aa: CASRLQGDNSPLHF; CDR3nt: TGTGCCAGCAGGCTTCAGGGGGACAATTCACCCCTCCACTTT
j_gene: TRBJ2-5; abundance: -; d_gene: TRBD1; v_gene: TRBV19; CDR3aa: CASSIWGQQETQYF; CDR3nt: TGTGCCAGTAGTATCTGGGGACAGCAAGAGACCCAGTACTTC
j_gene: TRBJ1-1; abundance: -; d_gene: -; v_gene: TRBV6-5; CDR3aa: CASSYSRQQNTEAFF; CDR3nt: TGTGCCAGCAGTTACTCCCGACAGCAAAACACTGAAGCTTTCTTT
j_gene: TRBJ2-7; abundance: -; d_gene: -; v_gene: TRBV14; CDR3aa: CASSQTQWGGLDEQYF; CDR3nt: TGTGCCAGCAGCCAGACCCAGTGGGGAGGTTTGGACGAGCAGTACTTC
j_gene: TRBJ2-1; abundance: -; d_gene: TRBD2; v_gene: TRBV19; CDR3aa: CASRKPGYTGGSYNEQFF; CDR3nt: TGTGCCAGTAGAAAACCGGGATATACGGGGGGCTCCTACAATGAGCAGTTCTTC
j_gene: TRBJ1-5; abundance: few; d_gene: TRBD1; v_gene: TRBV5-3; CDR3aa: CARSWDRGQDQPQHF; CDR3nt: TGTGCCAGAAGCTGGGACAGGGGGCAAGATCAGCCCCAGCATTTT
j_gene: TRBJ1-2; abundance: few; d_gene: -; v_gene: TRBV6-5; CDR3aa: CASRAEGVGYGYTF; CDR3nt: TGTGCCAGCAGGGCCGAGGGGGTTGGGTATGGCTACACCTTC
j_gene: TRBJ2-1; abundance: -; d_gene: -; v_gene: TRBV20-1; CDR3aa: CSASLNNKFNNEQFF; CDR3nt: TGCAGTGCTAGTCTGAACAACAAGTTTAACAATGAGCAGTTCTTC
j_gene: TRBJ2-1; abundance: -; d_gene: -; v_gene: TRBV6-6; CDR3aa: CASRGAQSSYNEQFF; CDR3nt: TGTGCCAGCAGGGGGGCTCAGAGTTCCTACAATGAGCAGTTCTTC
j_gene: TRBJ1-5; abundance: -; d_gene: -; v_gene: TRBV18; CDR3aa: CASSPQTGSNQPQHF; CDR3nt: TGTGCCAGCTCACCACAAACAGGGTCCAATCAGCCCCAGCATTTT
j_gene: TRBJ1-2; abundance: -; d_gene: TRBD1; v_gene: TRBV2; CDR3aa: CASSGLDRADGYTF; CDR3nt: TGTGCCAGCAGTGGACTGGACAGGGCAGATGGCTACACCTTC
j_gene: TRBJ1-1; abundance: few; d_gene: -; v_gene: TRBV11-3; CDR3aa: CASSFSRDTEAFF; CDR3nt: TGTGCCAGCAGCTTTAGTCGAGACACTGAAGCTTTCTTT
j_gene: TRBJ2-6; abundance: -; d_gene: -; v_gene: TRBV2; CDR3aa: CASSPGGATGANVLTF; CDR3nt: TGTGCCAGCAGTCCCGGTGGGGCCACTGGGGCCAACGTCCTGACTTTC
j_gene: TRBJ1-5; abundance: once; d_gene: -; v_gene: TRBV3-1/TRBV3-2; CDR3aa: CASSAGNSNQPQHF; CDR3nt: TGTGCCAGCAGCGCAGGGAATAGCAATCAGCCCCAGCATTTT
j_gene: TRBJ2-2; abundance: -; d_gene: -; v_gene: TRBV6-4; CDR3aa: CASTSTPGGTGELFF; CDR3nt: TGTGCCAGCACTTCGACCCCCGGGGGCACCGGGGAGCTGTTTTTT
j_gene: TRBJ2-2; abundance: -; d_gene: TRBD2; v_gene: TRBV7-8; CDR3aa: CASSLSSGGFTGELFF; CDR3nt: TGTGCCAGCAGCTTGAGTAGCGGGGGATTCACCGGGGAGCTGTTTTTT
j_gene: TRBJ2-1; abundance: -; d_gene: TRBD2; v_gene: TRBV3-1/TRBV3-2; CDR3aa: CASSQKGGRAAGYNEQFF; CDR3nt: TGTGCCAGCAGCCAAAAGGGCGGGAGGGCCGCTGGCTACAATGAGCAGTTCTTC
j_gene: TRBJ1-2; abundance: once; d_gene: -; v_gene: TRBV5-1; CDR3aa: CASSLARTDNYGYTF; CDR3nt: TGCGCCAGCAGCTTGGCCAGGACAGATAACTATGGCTACACCTTC
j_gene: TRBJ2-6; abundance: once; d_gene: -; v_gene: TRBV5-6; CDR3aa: CASSPGSVLLTF; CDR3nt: TGTGCCAGCAGCCCCGGGTCGGTCCTCCTAACTTTC
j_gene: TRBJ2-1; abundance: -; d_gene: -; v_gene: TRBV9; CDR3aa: CASSVSDSDFDEQFF; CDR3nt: TGTGCCAGCAGCGTATCAGACAGTGACTTCGATGAGCAGTTCTTC
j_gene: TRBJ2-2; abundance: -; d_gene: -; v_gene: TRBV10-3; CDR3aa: CAISESIGRGELFF; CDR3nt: TGTGCCATCAGTGAGTCGATAGGCAGGGGGGAGCTGTTTTTT
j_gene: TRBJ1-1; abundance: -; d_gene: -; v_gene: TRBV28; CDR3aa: CASSLFAVRAEAFF; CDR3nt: TGTGCCAGCAGTTTATTTGCCGTGAGGGCTGAAGCTTTCTTT
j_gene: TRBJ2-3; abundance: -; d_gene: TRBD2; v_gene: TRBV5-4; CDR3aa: CASSSSGLAAHSPLADTQYF; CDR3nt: TGTGCCAGCAGCTCGAGCGGACTAGCGGCTCATTCTCCGCTGGCAGATACGCAGTATTTT
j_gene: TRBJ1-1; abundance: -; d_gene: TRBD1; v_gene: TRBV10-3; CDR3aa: CAIGQGEWTEAFF; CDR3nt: TGTGCCATCGGACAGGGGGAGTGGACTGAAGCTTTCTTT
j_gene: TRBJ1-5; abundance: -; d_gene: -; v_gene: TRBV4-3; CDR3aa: CASSQTLGGLNQPQHF; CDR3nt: TGCGCCAGCAGCCAGACCCTGGGGGGGCTGAATCAGCCCCAGCATTTT
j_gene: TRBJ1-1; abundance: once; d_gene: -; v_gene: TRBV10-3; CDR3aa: CAISEPTRGNTEAFF; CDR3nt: TGTGCCATCAGTGAGCCGACCCGGGGGAACACTGAAGCTTTCTTT
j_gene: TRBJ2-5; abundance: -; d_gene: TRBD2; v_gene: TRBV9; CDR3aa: CASSVGLAGAKPETQYF; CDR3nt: TGTGCCAGCAGCGTAGGACTAGCGGGAGCAAAACCGGAGACCCAGTACTTC
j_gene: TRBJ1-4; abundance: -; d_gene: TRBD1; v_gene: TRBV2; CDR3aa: CASSARQGYEKLFF; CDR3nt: TGTGCCAGCAGTGCTCGACAGGGATACGAAAAACTGTTTTTT
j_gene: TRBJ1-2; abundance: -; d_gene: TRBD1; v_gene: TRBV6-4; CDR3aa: CASGRTGDYGYTF; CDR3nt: TGTGCCAGCGGGAGGACAGGGGATTATGGCTACACCTTC
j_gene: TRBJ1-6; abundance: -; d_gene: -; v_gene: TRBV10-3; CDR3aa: CAISNQGGESPLHF; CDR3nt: TGTGCCATCAGTAACCAGGGAGGAGAATCACCCCTCCACTTT
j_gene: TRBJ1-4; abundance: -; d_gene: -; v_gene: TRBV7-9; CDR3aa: CASSLSGPRLFF; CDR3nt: TGTGCCAGCAGCTTATCCGGCCCGAGGCTGTTTTTT
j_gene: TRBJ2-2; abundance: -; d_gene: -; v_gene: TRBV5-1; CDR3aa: CASSFRGLVGELFF; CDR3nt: TGCGCCAGCAGCTTCAGAGGGCTTGTCGGGGAGCTGTTTTTT
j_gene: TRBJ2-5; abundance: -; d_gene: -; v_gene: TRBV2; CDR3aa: CASSGEVAQYF; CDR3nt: TGTGCCTCCTCGGGGGAGGTGGCCCAGTACTTC
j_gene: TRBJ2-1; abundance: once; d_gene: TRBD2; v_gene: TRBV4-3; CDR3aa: CASSQDPSGGAYSEQFF; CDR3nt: TGCGCCAGCAGCCAAGATCCTAGCGGGGGGGCCTATTCTGAGCAGTTCTTC
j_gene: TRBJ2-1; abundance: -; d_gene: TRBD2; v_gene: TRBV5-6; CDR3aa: CASSSPSGGAGRNEQFF; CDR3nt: TGTGCCAGCAGCAGCCCTAGCGGGGGGGCCGGCCGGAATGAGCAGTTCTTC
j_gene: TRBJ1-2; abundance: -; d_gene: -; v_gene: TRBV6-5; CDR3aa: CASSSPENGYTF; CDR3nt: TGTGCCAGCAGTTCCCCGGAGAATGGCTACACCTTC
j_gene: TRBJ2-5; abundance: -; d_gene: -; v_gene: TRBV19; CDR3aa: CASSRATQETQYF; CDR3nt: TGTGCCAGTAGCAGGGCCACCCAAGAGACCCAGTACTTC
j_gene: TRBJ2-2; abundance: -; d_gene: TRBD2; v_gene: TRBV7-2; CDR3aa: CASSSSGANTGELFF; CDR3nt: TGTGCCAGCAGCTCTAGCGGGGCGAACACCGGGGAGCTGTTTTTT
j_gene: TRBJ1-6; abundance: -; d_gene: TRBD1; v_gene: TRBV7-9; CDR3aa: CASSWGTGSSYNSPLHF; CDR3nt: TGTGCCAGCAGCTGGGGGACAGGGAGCTCCTATAATTCACCCCTCCACTTT
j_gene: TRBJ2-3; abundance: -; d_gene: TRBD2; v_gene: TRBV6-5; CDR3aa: CASSYSSSGGQDTQYF; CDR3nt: TGTGCCAGCAGTTACTCGTCTAGCGGGGGTCAAGATACGCAGTATTTT